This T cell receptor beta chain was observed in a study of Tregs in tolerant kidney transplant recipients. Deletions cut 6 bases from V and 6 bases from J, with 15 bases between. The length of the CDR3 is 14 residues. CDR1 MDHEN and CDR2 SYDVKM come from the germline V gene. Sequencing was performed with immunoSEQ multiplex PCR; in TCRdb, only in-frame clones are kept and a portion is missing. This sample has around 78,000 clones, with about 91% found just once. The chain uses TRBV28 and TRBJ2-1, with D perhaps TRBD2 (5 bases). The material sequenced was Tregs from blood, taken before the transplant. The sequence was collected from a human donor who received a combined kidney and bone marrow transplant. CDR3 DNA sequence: TGTGCCAGCAGACTCCTCGGACTCCTCAATGAGCAGTTCTTC. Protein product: CASRLLGLLNEQFF.